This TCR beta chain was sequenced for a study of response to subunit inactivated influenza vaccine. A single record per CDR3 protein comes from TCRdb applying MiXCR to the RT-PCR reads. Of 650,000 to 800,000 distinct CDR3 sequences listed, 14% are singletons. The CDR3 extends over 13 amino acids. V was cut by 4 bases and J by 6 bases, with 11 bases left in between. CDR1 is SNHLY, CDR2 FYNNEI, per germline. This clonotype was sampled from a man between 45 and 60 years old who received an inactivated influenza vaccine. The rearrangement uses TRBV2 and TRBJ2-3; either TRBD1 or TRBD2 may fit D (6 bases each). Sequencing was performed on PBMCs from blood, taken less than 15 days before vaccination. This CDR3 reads CASSGGGGDTQYF. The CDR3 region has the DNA TGTGCCAGCAGTGGAGGGGGAGGCGATACGCAGTATTTT.